A selection of T cell receptor beta chains follows, all from one sample in a study of cytomegalovirus exposure and HLA in healthy donors. Assay: immunoSEQ multiplex PCR; the TCRdb copy retains only in-frame clones and omits some. Of 200,000 to 250,000 clones in the sample, roughly 80% were seen once. The sequenced sample was PBMCs. The receptors originated from a woman aged 40 to 50 in good health and CMV-seronegative. CDR3s include the opening cysteine and the closing phenylalanine or tryptophan. D genes are given only for firm matches. Size values are once, few and many counts, or a class for expanded clones, and some rows have none.

V	size	D	J	length	CDR3	DNA
TRBV7-6	-	TRBD2	TRBJ2-1	18	CASSLELAGGGPYNEQFF	TGTGCCAGCAGCTTAGAACTAGCGGGGGGAGGTCCCTACAATGAGCAGTTCTTC
TRBV7-8	-	TRBD2	TRBJ2-5	17	CASSSPPGGIYLETQYF	TGTGCCAGCAGCTCCCCCCCGGGGGGGATATATTTAGAGACCCAGTACTTC
TRBV4-1	-	TRBD1	TRBJ1-2	13	CASSPGQGIGYTF	TGCGCCAGCAGCCCGGGACAGGGCATCGGCTACACCTTC
TRBV9	-	TRBD1	TRBJ2-7	15	CASSERTGLSYEQYF	TGTGCCAGCAGCGAAAGGACAGGCCTATCCTACGAGCAGTACTTC
TRBV4-1	-	-	TRBJ2-2	15	CASSQDISNTGELFF	TGCGCCAGCAGCCAAGATATTTCGAACACCGGGGAGCTGTTTTTT
TRBV19	-	TRBD1	TRBJ1-6	17	CASSSLPPDRVGSPLHF	TGTGCCAGTAGTTCCCTTCCCCCCGACAGGGTGGGCTCACCCCTCCACTTT
TRBV30	-	-	TRBJ1-2	13	CAWSVQGSYGYTF	TGTGCCTGGAGTGTACAGGGTTCCTATGGCTACACCTTC
TRBV7-8	once	-	TRBJ2-3	13	CASSSYSTDTQYF	TGTGCCAGCAGCTCCTACTCGACAGATACGCAGTATTTT
TRBV10-3	-	TRBD1	TRBJ1-5	19	CAISESSGTGGVGDQPQHF	TGTGCCATCAGTGAGAGTAGTGGGACAGGGGGAGTGGGGGATCAGCCCCAGCATTTT
TRBV19	-	-	TRBJ1-2	15	CASTESGLTTGGYTF	TGTGCCAGTACCGAGTCGGGACTCACCACCGGCGGCTACACCTTC
TRBV6-1	-	-	TRBJ2-7	13	CASRTPVRDEQYF	TGTGCCAGCAGAACCCCCGTGAGGGACGAGCAGTACTTC
TRBV28	-	TRBD1	TRBJ2-7	15	CASSLTGQGSYEQYF	TGTGCCAGCAGTCTCACGGGACAGGGTTCCTACGAGCAGTACTTC
TRBV9	once	-	TRBJ1-3	11	CASRRGNTIYF	TGTGCCAGCAGGAGGGGAAACACCATATATTTT
TRBV7-6	-	TRBD2	TRBJ2-3	17	CASSLRVVAGLTDTQYF	TGTGCCAGCAGCTTAAGGGTGGTAGCGGGGCTCACAGATACGCAGTATTTT
TRBV4-2	-	-	TRBJ1-2	12	CASNRGSDGYTF	TGTGCCAGCAATCGGGGGTCGGATGGCTACACCTTC
TRBV7-2	few	-	TRBJ2-3	15	CASSFQASGTDTQYF	TGTGCCAGCAGCTTTCAAGCGAGCGGCACAGATACGCAGTATTTT
TRBV7-6	-	-	TRBJ2-1	15	CASSLGTGNYNEQFF	TGTGCCAGCAGCTTAGGTACAGGGAACTACAATGAGCAGTTCTTC
TRBV14	-	TRBD1	TRBJ1-5	16	CASSQEEQDRGRSQHF	TGTGCCAGCAGCCAAGAGGAACAGGACAGGGGAAGGTCCCAGCATTTT
TRBV30	-	-	TRBJ2-2	16	CAWNSHSGEGTGELFF	TGTGCCTGGAACTCGCATTCCGGTGAGGGAACGGGGGAGCTGTTTTTT
TRBV7-8	once	TRBD2	TRBJ2-1	14	CASSPGGPNNEQFF	TGTGCCAGCAGCCCGGGAGGGCCCAACAATGAGCAGTTCTTC
TRBV7-6	-	TRBD2	TRBJ2-2	16	CASSLRVAGVPGELFF	TGTGCCAGCAGCTTACGGGTGGCGGGAGTCCCCGGGGAGCTGTTTTTT
TRBV5-4	-	TRBD2	TRBJ2-7	17	CASSFYNYQRETYEQYF	TGTGCCAGCAGCTTCTATAACTACCAGCGGGAAACCTACGAGCAGTACTTC
TRBV29-1	-	TRBD2	TRBJ2-3	14	CSVPLAGATDTQYF	TGCAGCGTGCCACTAGCGGGAGCGACAGATACGCAGTATTTT
TRBV6-6	-	TRBD1	TRBJ1-5	13	CASAKGANQPQHF	TGTGCCAGCGCTAAGGGGGCCAATCAGCCCCAGCATTTT
TRBV6-5	-	-	TRBJ1-3	16	CASSYRQGTTGNTIYF	TGTGCCAGCAGTTACCGGCAGGGAACAACTGGAAACACCATATATTTT
TRBV7-7	-	TRBD1	TRBJ2-5	14	CASINRGYGETQYF	TGTGCCAGCATAAACAGGGGATATGGAGAGACCCAGTACTTC
TRBV19	-	TRBD1	TRBJ2-7	15	CASRRQGARSYEQYF	TGTGCCAGTAGGAGACAGGGGGCCAGGTCCTACGAGCAGTACTTC
TRBV9	few	-	TRBJ2-3	14	CASSVQRSTDTQYF	TGTGCCAGCAGCGTTCAACGGAGCACAGATACGCAGTATTTT
TRBV7-2	-	TRBD1	TRBJ2-6	16	CASSLWGQAGANVLTF	TGTGCCAGCAGCTTATGGGGACAGGCTGGGGCCAACGTCCTGACTTTC
TRBV11-2	-	-	TRBJ1-1	16	CASSGGGGMRNTEAFF	TGTGCCAGCAGCGGGGGGGGTGGCATGCGGAACACTGAAGCTTTCTTT
TRBV10-3	-	-	TRBJ2-7	13	CAISGANAYEQYF	TGTGCCATCAGTGGGGCTAATGCCTACGAGCAGTACTTC
TRBV18	-	TRBD2	TRBJ2-3	17	CASSPGLAGTGTDTQYF	TGTGCCAGCTCACCGGGACTAGCGGGGACTGGCACAGATACGCAGTATTTT
TRBV10-2	-	TRBD1	TRBJ2-7	13	CASSGTGIYEQYF	TGCGCCAGCAGTGGGACAGGGATCTACGAGCAGTACTTC
TRBV4-1	-	-	TRBJ1-1	20	CASSRRPRGEQRGMNTEAFF	TGCGCCAGCAGCCGCCGACCAAGGGGAGAGCAGAGGGGGATGAACACTGAAGCTTTCTTT
TRBV5-1	-	-	TRBJ2-7	13	CASSFGQTYEQYF	TGCGCCAGCAGCTTCGGACAGACCTACGAGCAGTACTTC
TRBV28	-	TRBD1	TRBJ2-7	15	CASDKRNRGQYEQYF	TGTGCCAGCGATAAAAGGAACAGGGGGCAATACGAGCAGTACTTC
TRBV4-2	-	TRBD1	TRBJ2-7	17	CASSQDGTGGATYEQYF	TGTGCCAGCAGCCAAGACGGGACAGGGGGCGCAACCTACGAGCAGTACTTC
TRBV16	-	TRBD2	TRBJ2-7	16	CASSGPLRGSSYEQYF	TGTGCCAGCAGCGGTCCGCTGCGGGGGAGCTCCTACGAGCAGTACTTC
TRBV21-1	-	-	TRBJ2-7	14	CASSRPDNSYEQYF	TGTGCCAGCAGCAGACCAGACAACTCCTACGAGCAGTACTTC
TRBV28	-	TRBD2	TRBJ2-1	16	CASSPTLGGGYNEQFF	TGTGCCAGCAGTCCCACACTGGGCGGGGGCTACAATGAGCAGTTCTTC
TRBV2	-	TRBD1	TRBJ2-7	13	CASRGDSPYEQYF	TGTGCCAGCAGGGGGGACAGTCCCTACGAGCAGTACTTC
TRBV5-1	-	TRBD2	TRBJ2-7	14	CASSPGTSGYEQYF	TGCGCCAGCAGCCCCGGGACTAGCGGCTACGAGCAGTACTTC
TRBV27	few	-	TRBJ2-7	13	CASSWGPWGEQYF	TGTGCCAGCAGCTGGGGGCCTTGGGGTGAGCAGTACTTC
TRBV25-1	-	-	TRBJ1-1	13	CASSYLTYREAFF	TGTGCCAGCAGTTATCTAACTTACAGAGAAGCTTTCTTT
TRBV19	-	TRBD1	TRBJ1-5	15	CASSWGQLSNQPQHF	TGTGCCAGTAGTTGGGGACAGCTTAGCAATCAGCCCCAGCATTTT
TRBV4-2	-	TRBD1	TRBJ1-1	15	CASSQLQGALTEAFF	TGTGCCAGCAGCCAATTACAGGGGGCGTTGACTGAAGCTTTCTTT
TRBV7-9	-	-	TRBJ1-4	14	CASSSQGGNEKLFF	TGTGCCAGCAGCTCCCAGGGTGGCAATGAAAAACTGTTTTTT